This entry lists 20 T cell receptor beta chains sequenced from one sample in a study of blood T cell repertoires in COVID-19. The repertoire was sequenced with immunoSEQ multiplex PCR; TCRdb's copy has only in-frame clones and lacks some. The data contain more than 85,000 clones, approximately 86% of them singletons. The sample was peripheral blood. Receptor source: a woman aged 55-69 years with acute or convalescent COVID-19.

In its sample, this clone was seen a few times. The rearrangement uses TRBV6-5 and TRBJ1-1, with 9 bases lining up with TRBD1. The CDR3 is 12 residues long. CDR1 is MNHEY, CDR2 SVGAGI, per germline. Trimming cost V 7 bases and J 6 bases; bases outside gene matches: 3. CDR3 coding DNA: TGTGCCAGCACCGGGACAGGGTCTGAAGCTTTCTTT. Protein: CASTGTGSEAFF.

The chain is built from TRBV6-5 and TRBJ2-5; D ambiguous. The germline CDR1 and CDR2 sequences are MNHEY and SVGAGI. The CDR3 spans 14 residues. V was cut by 5 bases and J by 0 bases, with 10 bases left in between. The CDR3 sequence is CASSPTVYQETQYF. In DNA, the CDR3 is TGTGCCAGCAGTCCAACAGTGTACCAAGAGACCCAGTACTTC.

This rearrangement joins TRBV9 to TRBJ2-1, with 13 bases fitting TRBD2. The CDR3 is 16 amino acids. The germline V gene encodes CDR1 SGDLS and CDR2 YYNGEE. Trimming removed 0 bases from V and 8 bases from J; junction bases left unmatched: 5. CDR3 bases: TGTGCCAGCAGCGTAGGTCGACTAGCGGGGGGAGATGAGCAGTTCTTC. Encoded protein: CASSVGRLAGGDEQFF.

This clone appeared a few times. This chain links TRBV6-5 with TRBJ1-3; D gene ambiguous. Per germline, CDR1 MNHEY and CDR2 SVGAGI. The V end was cut by 6 bases, the J end by 1 base, with 4 bases between. The CDR3 is made up of 12 amino acids. DNA for the CDR3: TGTGCCAGCAGGGAGTCTGGAAACACCATATATTTT. This codes for CASRESGNTIYF.

CDR3 coding DNA: TGTGCCACCAGCGGGACTAGCGGGAGTGGCGGGGAGCTGTTTTTT. The encoded protein is CATSGTSGSGGELFF. The V call is TRBV24-1, the J call TRBJ2-2, with TRBD2 identical over 14 bases. Germline V gene data show CDR1 as KGHDR and CDR2 as SFDVKD. The CDR3 contains 15 residues. V dropped 7 bases and J dropped 7; count of bases not matched to a gene: 4.

The rearrangement uses TRBV27 and TRBJ2-2, with D tentatively TRBD1 (6 bases). The CDR3 covers 13 residues. V lost 10 bases and J lost 5, with 14 bases in between. Germline CDR1 reads MNHEY; CDR2 reads SMNVEV (reference sequence). The CDR3: CATLKGVTGELFF. The CDR3 DNA follows: TGTGCCACCCTTAAGGGGGTAACCGGGGAGCTGTTTTTT.

The chain combines TRBV6-1 with TRBJ2-1; 11 nucleotides agree with TRBD1. CDR3 length: 19 residues. Trimming cost V 2 bases and J 10 bases; bases outside gene matches: 19. From germline, CDR1 is MNHNS and CDR2 SASEGT. The CDR3 sequence is CASSEYAAGTGGNLPEQFF. In nucleotides, the CDR3 is TGTGCCAGCAGTGAATATGCAGCCGGGACAGGGGGTAATTTACCCGAGCAGTTCTTC.

This clone was observed a single time. The chain uses TRBV29-1 and TRBJ2-2; TRBD1 agrees at 8 bases. CDR1 is SQVTM, CDR2 ANQGSEA, per germline. The CDR3 contains 14 residues. V was pared by 6 bases and J by 0 bases, with 3 bases of the junction left unmatched. The CDR3 coding sequence is TGCAGCGTGGTACAGGGGGCGAACACCGGGGAGCTGTTTTTT. The encoded protein is CSVVQGANTGELFF.

This chain joins TRBV2 and TRBJ1-5; 10 bases agree with TRBD1. Germline CDR1 is SNHLY and CDR2 is FYNNEI. This CDR3 is built from 16 residues. V dropped 6 bases and J dropped 2; count of bases not matched to a gene: 7. CDR3 sequence reads: CASSRDRGQGNQPQHF. The CDR3 DNA follows: TGTGCCAGCAGCCGAGACAGGGGGCAGGGCAATCAGCCCCAGCATTTT.

This rearrangement joins TRBV9 to TRBJ2-5, with D possibly being TRBD2 (6 bases). The germline V and J ends were trimmed by 0 bases and 5 bases, with 17 bases remaining between them. Germline V gives CDR1 SGDLS, CDR2 YYNGEE. This CDR3 is built from 16 residues. The CDR3 loop reads CASSVDMGDSGETQYF. The CDR3 bases are TGTGCCAGCAGCGTAGATATGGGGGACTCAGGGGAGACCCAGTACTTC.

This clone was seen just once. CDR3 sequence (DNA): TGTGCCAGCAGTTACGGGGACAGCATCTATGGCTACACCTTC. It yields the protein CASSYGDSIYGYTF. The rearrangement links TRBV6-2 or TRBV6-3 to TRBJ1-2, with TRBD1 matching 7 bases. The CDR3 is made up of 14 amino acids. Trimming removed 2 bases from V and 4 bases from J; junction bases left unmatched: 4. Germline CDR1 MNHEY, CDR2 SVGEGT.

The chain links TRBV5-1 to TRBJ2-5, with 7 bases aligning to TRBD2. Germline lookup yields CDR1 SGHRS and CDR2 YFSETQ. CDR3 length: 14 residues. V lost 4 bases and J lost 4; bases outside the gene matches: 7. CDR3 sequence (DNA): TGCGCCAGCAGCCGGAGCGGGGTAGGAGAGACCCAGTACTTC. It is translated as CASSRSGVGETQYF.

In the case of this clone: Compared with germline, one end of the junction differs, possibly owing to a read error. This sequence joins TRBV7-7 and TRBJ1-4, with D possibly being TRBD1 (6 bases). Germline CDR1 is SSHAT and CDR2 is FNYEAQ (reference sequence). The length of the CDR3 is 15 residues. The CDR3 region has the DNA TGTGCTAGCAGCCTACAGACAGGCCCTGGCGAAAAACTGTTTTTT. Translated, it gives CASSLQTGPGEKLFF.

This clone came up once. The J gene is TRBJ2-2, the V gene TRBV4-2, with D hard to call. This CDR3 has 12 residues. V gave up 4 bases and J gave up 6 bases, with 6 bases separating them. Germline V gene data show CDR1 as LGHNA and CDR2 as YNFKEQ. This CDR3 reads CASSPLSGELFF. As DNA, the CDR3 is TGTGCCAGCAGCCCCTTATCCGGGGAGCTGTTTTTT.

The CDR3, as DNA: TGCGCCAGCAGCTTGGAAGCAGCGGGAGGCCTTGGGGATACGCAGTATTTT. This translates into CASSLEAAGGLGDTQYF. The chain recombines TRBV5-1 with TRBJ2-3; 9 bases fit TRBD2. Per germline, CDR1 SGHRS and CDR2 YFSETQ. V lost 0 bases and J lost 6; bases outside the gene matches: 11. CDR3 length: 17 amino acids.

The chain combines TRBV5-6 with TRBJ1-4, with TRBD1 matching over 7 bases. Germline V gives CDR1 SGHDT, CDR2 YYEEEE. V lost 4 bases and J lost 8; bases outside the gene matches: 11. CDR3 length equals 15 residues. Written as DNA, the CDR3 is TGTGCCAGCAGCCGATACGACAGGGCGGGCGAAAAACTGTTTTTT. Translating gives CASSRYDRAGEKLFF.

The genes are TRBV12-3 or TRBV12-4 and TRBJ2-4; D unresolved. The CDR3 spans 12 residues. V was trimmed by 4 bases and J by 4 bases, leaving 5 bases between them. The chain's CDR3 is CASSSGKNIQYF. The CDR3 DNA reads TGTGCCAGCAGTTCCGGGAAAAACATTCAGTACTTC.

CDR3 residues: CASSLYRGNTEAFF. CDR3 coding DNA: TGTGCCAGCAGTCTATACAGGGGGAACACTGAAGCTTTCTTT. The J gene is TRBJ1-1, the V gene TRBV27, with 7 bases identical to TRBD1. In germline, CDR1 is MNHEY, CDR2 SMNVEV (reference sequence). The V and J ends lost 5 bases and 1 base, in that order; junction bases with no gene match: 4. The CDR3 has 14 residues.

This chain links TRBV3-1 (or the pseudogene TRBV3-2) with TRBJ1-2; possibly TRBD1 for D (5 bases). This CDR3 region has 12 residues. CDR1 and CDR2 from the germline V gene are LGHDT and YNNKEL (reference sequence). The V end lost 7 bases, the J end lost 1 base, and 7 bases lay between the germline ends. The CDR3: CASTGNNYGYTF. As DNA, the CDR3 is TGTGCCAGCACAGGGAATAACTATGGCTACACCTTC.

The CDR3 DNA is TGTGCCAGTAGTACATCCCAGGGTGAAAAACTGTTTTTT. This encodes CASSTSQGEKLFF. The chain couples TRBV19 to TRBJ1-4, with D perhaps TRBD1 (5 bases). V lost 4 bases and J lost 7, with 10 bases in between. This CDR3 comprises 13 residues. Germline CDR1 and CDR2: LNHDA and SQIVND (reference sequence).